Listed below are T cell receptor beta chains from one sample, sequenced in a study of OX40 agonist ivuxolimab in advanced cancers. Generated by immunoSEQ multiplex PCR, the TCRdb table keeps only in-frame clones and is missing some. The table lists 75,000 to 100,000 clones, more than 75% of them singletons. Sequencing was performed on CD4+ or CD8+ T cells sorted from blood, taken in a trial of the OX40 agonist ivuxolimab. The receptor source for this set is an adult with an advanced solid tumor such as melanoma, head and neck, liver or kidney cancer. CDR3s leave out the opening cysteine and the closing phenylalanine or tryptophan. Each record gives: clone size, D gene, V gene, J gene, CDR3 protein. A D gene is named only where the DNA matches it firmly. A clone size is listed for some rows: how often the clone was seen (once, few, many), or a class if it is expanded.

clone size: .; D gene: .; V gene: TRBV11-2; J gene: TRBJ2-6; CDR3 protein: ASSESYRVVSGANVLT
clone size: .; D gene: .; V gene: TRBV6-6; J gene: TRBJ1-1; CDR3 protein: ASSYEGTLGAF
clone size: .; D gene: TRBD1; V gene: TRBV6-1; J gene: TRBJ1-2; CDR3 protein: ASNKGQGINYGYT
clone size: once; D gene: TRBD1; V gene: TRBV5-1; J gene: TRBJ2-2; CDR3 protein: ASSPWTGGTGELF
clone size: .; D gene: TRBD1; V gene: TRBV27; J gene: TRBJ1-2; CDR3 protein: ASSLQGGPSKNYGYT
clone size: .; D gene: .; V gene: TRBV28; J gene: TRBJ1-1; CDR3 protein: ASSFRGVYPEAF
clone size: .; D gene: .; V gene: TRBV7-2; J gene: TRBJ2-6; CDR3 protein: ASSLSGAGANVLT
clone size: .; D gene: .; V gene: TRBV28; J gene: TRBJ1-5; CDR3 protein: ASSLHGVYSNQPQH
clone size: once; D gene: TRBD1; V gene: TRBV5-1; J gene: TRBJ1-1; CDR3 protein: ASSRSRDRLMNTEAF
clone size: .; D gene: .; V gene: TRBV5-6; J gene: TRBJ2-3; CDR3 protein: ASSLSAAYLTDTQY
clone size: once; D gene: TRBD1; V gene: TRBV27; J gene: TRBJ1-2; CDR3 protein: ASSLTQGAGGYT
clone size: .; D gene: .; V gene: TRBV2; J gene: TRBJ2-3; CDR3 protein: ASIWGGTDTQY
clone size: .; D gene: TRBD1; V gene: TRBV9; J gene: TRBJ2-7; CDR3 protein: ASSGGGDRSYEQY
clone size: .; D gene: .; V gene: TRBV4-1; J gene: TRBJ1-4; CDR3 protein: ASQLQGTEKLF
clone size: .; D gene: TRBD1; V gene: TRBV6-1; J gene: TRBJ1-3; CDR3 protein: ASTQTTGFGNTIY
clone size: .; D gene: TRBD1; V gene: TRBV7-9; J gene: TRBJ1-1; CDR3 protein: ASSPGRTGHEAF
clone size: few; D gene: .; V gene: TRBV29-1; J gene: TRBJ1-1; CDR3 protein: SVRRIEAF
clone size: .; D gene: .; V gene: TRBV19; J gene: TRBJ1-5; CDR3 protein: ASSSPGRPQH
clone size: .; D gene: .; V gene: TRBV5-5; J gene: TRBJ1-1; CDR3 protein: ASSAGLGTEAF
clone size: .; D gene: .; V gene: TRBV5-1; J gene: TRBJ1-2; CDR3 protein: ASSLDTGWDGYT
clone size: .; D gene: .; V gene: TRBV5-3; J gene: TRBJ1-5; CDR3 protein: ARSPCWTSQWPQH
clone size: .; D gene: .; V gene: TRBV6-1; J gene: TRBJ1-6; CDR3 protein: ASSEYREGRSPLH
clone size: .; D gene: .; V gene: TRBV7-2; J gene: TRBJ1-1; CDR3 protein: ASSFTGTLPEAF
clone size: .; D gene: .; V gene: TRBV2; J gene: TRBJ1-2; CDR3 protein: ASSVGAPRVYGYT
clone size: .; D gene: TRBD2; V gene: TRBV7-9; J gene: TRBJ2-3; CDR3 protein: ASSLSQTSGSTDTQY
clone size: .; D gene: .; V gene: TRBV7-3; J gene: TRBJ2-1; CDR3 protein: ASSPSRDFSYNEQF
clone size: .; D gene: TRBD2; V gene: TRBV9; J gene: TRBJ2-5; CDR3 protein: ASSEREGLTQY
clone size: .; D gene: .; V gene: TRBV11-2; J gene: TRBJ2-7; CDR3 protein: ASSSLTHPYEQY
clone size: few; D gene: .; V gene: TRBV28; J gene: TRBJ1-2; CDR3 protein: ATRTEGYYGYT
clone size: .; D gene: TRBD1; V gene: TRBV7-9; J gene: TRBJ1-3; CDR3 protein: ASSTGQGAHGNTIY
clone size: .; D gene: TRBD1; V gene: TRBV4-3; J gene: TRBJ1-1; CDR3 protein: ASSQGTGTGFFGTEAF
clone size: .; D gene: TRBD2; V gene: TRBV5-4; J gene: TRBJ2-1; CDR3 protein: ASSLQLLAGVHNEQF
clone size: .; D gene: .; V gene: TRBV5-1; J gene: TRBJ1-1; CDR3 protein: ASSLIGGVITEAF
clone size: once; D gene: TRBD2; V gene: TRBV7-6; J gene: TRBJ2-1; CDR3 protein: ASSLVRKVAGVSLNEQF
clone size: once; D gene: .; V gene: TRBV18; J gene: TRBJ1-6; CDR3 protein: ASSDPGWLKDSPLH
clone size: .; D gene: TRBD1; V gene: TRBV6-1; J gene: TRBJ2-2; CDR3 protein: ASGDRGNTGELF
clone size: .; D gene: .; V gene: TRBV7-2; J gene: TRBJ2-1; CDR3 protein: ASSQQGGGYNEQF
clone size: .; D gene: TRBD1; V gene: TRBV18; J gene: TRBJ1-2; CDR3 protein: ASSGQANYGYT
clone size: .; D gene: TRBD1; V gene: TRBV5-1; J gene: TRBJ1-2; CDR3 protein: ASSKPGQGSTNYGYT
clone size: .; D gene: .; V gene: TRBV9; J gene: TRBJ2-5; CDR3 protein: ASSVAQDPKGTQY
clone size: .; D gene: TRBD2; V gene: TRBV7-9; J gene: TRBJ2-5; CDR3 protein: ASAAGLAGVETQY
clone size: .; D gene: TRBD2; V gene: TRBV18; J gene: TRBJ2-3; CDR3 protein: ASSPQGRGATDTQY
clone size: .; D gene: .; V gene: TRBV29-1; J gene: TRBJ2-3; CDR3 protein: SVVKSTDTQY
clone size: .; D gene: TRBD1; V gene: TRBV18; J gene: TRBJ1-1; CDR3 protein: ASSPQAGGGDTEAF
clone size: once; D gene: TRBD1; V gene: TRBV28; J gene: TRBJ2-4; CDR3 protein: ASSLTGVAKNIQY
clone size: once; D gene: .; V gene: TRBV6-6; J gene: TRBJ1-5; CDR3 protein: ASSYSTQPQH
clone size: .; D gene: TRBD1; V gene: TRBV2; J gene: TRBJ2-5; CDR3 protein: ASSDWRDRETQY
clone size: few; D gene: .; V gene: TRBV28; J gene: TRBJ2-5; CDR3 protein: ASTGDQETQY
clone size: few; D gene: TRBD2; V gene: TRBV4-1; J gene: TRBJ2-3; CDR3 protein: ASSQVGGGASDTQY
clone size: .; D gene: .; V gene: TRBV28; J gene: TRBJ2-3; CDR3 protein: ASSWQDFQWDTQY
clone size: .; D gene: .; V gene: TRBV18; J gene: TRBJ2-1; CDR3 protein: ASSPRQGGLYNEQF
clone size: .; D gene: .; V gene: TRBV5-1; J gene: TRBJ2-3; CDR3 protein: ASSFQGTDTQY
clone size: .; D gene: .; V gene: TRBV7-8; J gene: TRBJ2-1; CDR3 protein: ASVEGRHNEQF
clone size: .; D gene: TRBD1; V gene: TRBV7-2; J gene: TRBJ2-2; CDR3 protein: ASSFVPGQGTGELF
clone size: .; D gene: .; V gene: TRBV5-1; J gene: TRBJ2-1; CDR3 protein: ASSSYGDGNNEQF